This T cell receptor (beta chain) was sequenced in a study of T cells after yellow fever vaccination. Study in general: Fractions low in cell number were prepared with SMART-Seq v4 Ultra Low Input.

Researchers made TCR cDNA using 5'RACE template switching, and this step added a universal primer site and UMIs. TCRdb re-called the 5' RACE reads through MiXCR, storing one row per CDR3 protein. This table has approximately 610,000 distinct CDR3 sequences, about a sixth appearing once. The CDR3 totals 15 residues. Looked up from germline, CDR1 is SGDLS and CDR2 is YYNGEE. Trimming removed 3 bases at V and 3 bases at J, with 16 bases between. Findings and caveats of the study: A minor fraction of clonotypes spanned both CD4 and CD8 compartments.

To note about this clonotype: As yet, its antigen is unknown.

This sample comprised PBMCs, obtained less than 6 days after the first yellow fever vaccination. This clonotype was obtained from a man in his late teens or twenties who received the YFV17D yellow fever vaccine. This chain connects TRBV9 to TRBJ2-7; perhaps TRBD2 as D (5 bases). The CDR3 spells CASSEPGFGIYEQYF. The CDR3 nucleotides are TGTGCCAGCAGCGAGCCAGGTTTCGGGATCTACGAGCAGTACTTC.